This TCR beta chain comes out of a study of blood T cell repertoires in COVID-19. At the level of the study: Both acute and convalescent COVID-19 samples were obtained from the United States, Italy and Spain.

Clones were read by immunoSEQ multiplex PCR, and TCRdb kept only the in-frame ones, dropping some. The sample contains 90,000 to 110,000 clones, approximately 87% of which appear only once. The sample holds one count of this clone. V lost 4 bases to trimming and J lost 4 bases; unmatched junction nucleotides: 9. CDR3 length: 16 amino acids. Per germline, CDR1 SGHVS and CDR2 FNYEAQ. Sequencing was performed on peripheral blood. The TCR originated in a woman in her fifties or sixties with acute or convalescent COVID-19. The chain joins TRBV7-6 to TRBJ2-2, with 7 bases lining up with TRBD1. For the CDR3, the DNA is TGTGCCAGCAGCTCGCTCGACAGGGACGCCACCGGGGAGCTGTTTTTT. This encodes CASSSLDRDATGELFF. The full variable domain, in which reference TRBV7-6 and TRBJ2-2 provide the parts outside the CDR3, is GAGVSQSPRYKVTKRGQDVALRCDPISGHVSLYWYRQALGQGPEFLTYFNYEAQQDKSGLPNDRFSAERPEGSISTLTIQRTEQRDSAMYRCASSSLDRDATGELFFGEGSRLTVL.